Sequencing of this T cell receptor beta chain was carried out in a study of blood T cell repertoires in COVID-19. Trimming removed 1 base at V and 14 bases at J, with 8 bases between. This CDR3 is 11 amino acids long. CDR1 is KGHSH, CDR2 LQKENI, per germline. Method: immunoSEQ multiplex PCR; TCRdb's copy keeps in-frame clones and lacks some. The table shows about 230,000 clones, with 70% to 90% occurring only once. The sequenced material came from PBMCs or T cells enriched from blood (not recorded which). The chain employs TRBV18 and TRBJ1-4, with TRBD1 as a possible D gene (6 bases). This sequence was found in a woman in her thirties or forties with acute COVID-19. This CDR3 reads CASSPRQGLFF. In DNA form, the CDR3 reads TGTGCCAGCTCACCACGGCAGGGGCTGTTTTTT. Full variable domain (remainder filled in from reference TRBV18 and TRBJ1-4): NAGVMQNPRHLVRRRGQEARLRCSPMKGHSHVYWYRQLPEEGLKFMVYLQKENIIDESGMPKERFSAEFPKEGPSILRIQQVVRGDSAAYFCASSPRQGLFFGSGTQLSVL.